The T cell receptor (beta chain) under discussion was sequenced for a study of blood T cell repertoires in COVID-19. Study overall: Material from acute and convalescent COVID-19 was sourced from the United States, Italy and Spain.

Original analysis: Cell counts per sample came from amplifying reference gene primers. This table comes from immunoSEQ multiplex PCR, and its TCRdb copy is limited to in-frame clones, with some not included. V, J and clone size reflect that table, while D and trimming were determined from the DNA. Of 130,000 to 150,000 clones listed, 84% are singletons. This CDR3 has 14 amino acids. CDR1 and CDR2 (germline): KGHDR, SFDVKD. The V gene lost 2 bases and the J gene lost 5 bases, with 9 bases spanning the gap. The material sequenced was peripheral blood. The rearrangement links TRBV24-1 to TRBJ1-5; maybe TRBD1 (6 bases). The TCR sequence derives from a man aged 55 to 70 with active or convalescent COVID-19. CDR3 DNA sequence: TGTGCCACCAGTGATTACAGGGCCGATCAGCCCCAGCATTTT. This gives the protein CATSDYRADQPQHF.